These 23 T cell receptor beta chains were sequenced from one sample in a study of identical twins. TCRdb processed the 5' RACE reads anew with MiXCR; each CDR3 protein has one entry. The sample yields under 500,000 distinct CDR3 sequences, roughly an eighth seen once. This same sample was also taken into another study, of yellow fever vaccine responses in identical twins.

Sequenced: CD4+ T cells sorted from blood. The receptor source for this set is a woman aged 18-29 years in good health.

This clonotype was observed a few times. DNA for the CDR3: TGTGCCACCAGTGATTTTCCCGACAATGAGCAGTTCTTC. Translation: CATSDFPDNEQFF. The rearrangement joins TRBV24-1 to TRBJ2-1; no definite D call. Between the trimmed V and J ends, which lost 1 base and 5 bases, there was a span of 5 bases. The CDR3 is 13 residues long. Germline V CDR1 and CDR2: KGHDR, SFDVKD.

This clonotype was seen a few times. V gene TRBV19 combines with J gene TRBJ1-6; the match to TRBD1 covers 7 bases. Germline V gives CDR1 LNHDA, CDR2 SQIVND (reference sequence). The CDR3 has 13 residues. The ends lost 9 bases at V and 6 bases at J; junction bases unmatched: 5. The CDR3 DNA sequence: TGTGCCAGCCGGGACAGAGTTAATTCACCCCTCCACTTT. It translates to CASRDRVNSPLHF.

This clonotype was detected many times. This chain connects TRBV12-3 or TRBV12-4 to TRBJ2-1, with D maybe TRBD2 (7 bases). Deletions cut 10 bases from V and 1 base from J, with 17 bases between. This CDR3 is built from 15 residues. CDR3 in DNA: TGTGCCACCACATGGGGAGGGGGTTCCTACAATGAGCAGTTCTTC. It yields the protein CATTWGGGSYNEQFF.

The J gene is TRBJ2-7, the V gene TRBV6-5, with a weak D call TRBD1 (7 bases). The CDR3 is made up of 15 amino acids. Between the trimmed V and J ends, which lost 1 base and 7 bases, there was a span of 17 bases. Germline V gene sequence: CDR1 MNHEY, CDR2 SVGAGI. CDR3 sequence reads: CASSYFGGQPREQYF. In DNA, the CDR3 is TGTGCCAGCAGTTACTTCGGGGGACAGCCGAGGGAGCAGTACTTC.

This clonotype has a handful of counts. The rearrangement uses TRBV5-1 and TRBJ2-3; D is possibly TRBD1 (6 bases). V lost 4 bases and J lost 5, with 14 bases in between. CDR3 size: 14 residues. Looked up from germline, CDR1 is SGHRS and CDR2 is YFSETQ. The CDR3 DNA is TGCGCCAGCAGCATGAACAGGGTAATAGATACGCAGTATTTT. This codes for CASSMNRVIDTQYF.

This clonotype was seen a handful of times. This chain connects TRBV6-2 or TRBV6-3 to TRBJ2-7, with D unclear. In germline, CDR1 is MNHEY, CDR2 SVGEGT. V lost 7 bases and J 0 bases, leaving 13 bases between the germline ends. The CDR3 has 14 residues. The CDR3 is CASMKARFSYEQYF. The CDR3, as DNA: TGTGCCAGCATGAAAGCCAGGTTCTCCTACGAGCAGTACTTC.

This CDR3 reads CSARDRAGGRPVDTQYF. CDR3 bases: TGCAGTGCTAGAGATCGCGCAGGGGGCCGTCCGGTCGATACGCAGTATTTT. The rearrangement uses TRBV20-1 and TRBJ2-3; 8 nucleotides match TRBD1. J was trimmed by 6 bases and V by 0 bases; bases with no gene match: 14. The CDR3 consists of 17 residues. CDR1 DFQATT and CDR2 SNEGSKA come from the germline V gene (reference sequence).

This clonotype was found a few times. This rearrangement joins TRBV10-3 to TRBJ2-3; D gene unclear. The CDR3 covers 13 residues. Between the trimmed V and J ends, which lost 9 bases and 0 bases, there was a span of 10 bases. The germline CDR1 and CDR2 sequences are ENHRY and SYGVKD. The CDR3 sequence: CAIFSGSTDTQYF. The CDR3 DNA is TGTGCCATTTTTTCCGGTAGCACAGATACGCAGTATTTT.

This clonotype was recorded at least ten times. This sequence joins TRBV29-1 and TRBJ1-5; 10 bases align to TRBD1. The germline V gene encodes CDR1 SQVTM and CDR2 ANQGSEA. The CDR3 consists of 13 residues. Germline trimming cut 6 bases from V and 4 bases from J; bases unmatched to any gene: 3. The CDR3 DNA follows: TGCAGCGTGGGGGGACAGGGGAATCAGCCCCAGCATTTT. Amino acids: CSVGGQGNQPQHF. Together with reference TRBV29-1 and TRBJ1-5, the CDR3 gives the full variable domain: SAVISQKPSRDICQRGTSLTIQCQVDSQVTMMFWYRQQPGQSLTLIATANQGSEATYESGFVIDKFPISRPNLTFSTLTVSNMSPEDSSIYLCSVGGQGNQPQHFGDGTRLSIL.

V usage is TRBV5-1 and J usage is TRBJ1-1; D ambiguous. This CDR3 is built from 14 residues. Looked up from germline, CDR1 is SGHRS and CDR2 is YFSETQ. V was cut by 0 bases and J by 5 bases, with 11 bases left in between. The CDR3 sequence: CASSLVVEGTEAFF. The DNA of the CDR3 is TGCGCCAGCAGCTTGGTGGTGGAAGGGACTGAAGCTTTCTTT.

This rearrangement joins TRBV20-1 to TRBJ2-3, with a tentative D call TRBD2 (5 bases). CDR1 is DFQATT, CDR2 SNEGSKA, per germline (reference sequence). V lost 0 bases and J 9 bases, leaving 10 bases between the germline ends. CDR3 length equals 12 residues. Here the CDR3 DNA reads TGCAGTGCTAGAGATCGGGAATCCACGCAGTATTTT. This gives the protein CSARDRESTQYF.

The rearrangement joins TRBV5-6 to TRBJ1-4, with no clear D. V was pared by 5 bases and J by 2 bases, with 13 bases between. There are 15 residues in the CDR3. CDR1 and CDR2 from the germline V gene are SGHDT and YYEEEE. The CDR3 reads CASSPGLGTNEKLFF. In DNA, the CDR3 is TGTGCCAGCAGTCCAGGTCTGGGTACTAATGAAAAACTGTTTTTT.

The chain employs TRBV20-1 and TRBJ2-7; maybe TRBD2 (6 bases). V gave up 1 base and J gave up 3 bases, with 13 bases separating them. Germline values: CDR1 DFQATT, CDR2 SNEGSKA (reference sequence). There are 14 residues in the CDR3. The CDR3 sequence is CSARVGTAIYEQYF. The CDR3 region has the DNA TGCAGTGCTAGAGTGGGGACTGCTATCTACGAGCAGTACTTC.

The chain uses TRBV20-1 and TRBJ2-1; tentative D call: TRBD2 (6 bases). The germline CDR1 and CDR2 sequences are DFQATT and SNEGSKA (reference sequence). The CDR3 runs to 17 residues. The V end lost 0 bases, the J end lost 0 bases, and 15 bases lay between the germline ends. The CDR3 DNA follows: TGCAGTGCTAGAGATTTAGGGACTTCCAGCTCCTACAATGAGCAGTTCTTC. Translating gives CSARDLGTSSSYNEQFF.

This clonotype has a count of ten or more. This chain connects TRBV20-1 to TRBJ2-5; D possibly corresponds to TRBD2 (6 bases). This CDR3 region has 12 residues. V lost 4 bases to trimming and J lost 2 bases, with 8 bases between them. CDR1 and CDR2 (germline): DFQATT, SNEGSKA (reference sequence). The CDR3 DNA sequence: TGCAGTGCTACTGCGGGGCAAGAGACCCAGTACTTC. Protein product: CSATAGQETQYF.

The chain links TRBV5-1 to TRBJ1-4, with 8 bases fitting TRBD1. With 2 bases clipped from V and 7 bases from J, the junction kept 7 bases outside the gene matches. Germline V CDR1 and CDR2: SGHRS, YFSETQ. The length of the CDR3 is 15 residues. CDR3 DNA: TGCGCCAGCAGCTTTTCTGACAGGGGTGGTGAAAAACTGTTTTTT. This translates into CASSFSDRGGEKLFF.

This clonotype was observed a handful of times. The chain joins TRBV2 to TRBJ2-7; D may be TRBD1 or TRBD2 (5 bases each). V was cut by 5 bases and J by 6 bases, with 26 bases left in between. The CDR3 extends over 17 amino acids. The germline V gene has CDR1 SNHLY and CDR2 FYNNEI. In DNA form, the CDR3 reads TGTGCCAGCAGTCAAAATCCCGGGAAGGGACCTGAGGGCGAGCAGTACTTC. Its protein is CASSQNPGKGPEGEQYF.

This clonotype has a handful of counts. The rearrangement links TRBV5-1 to TRBJ2-7, with 9 bases fitting TRBD2. The CDR3 has 15 residues. CDR1 and CDR2 from the germline V gene are SGHRS and YFSETQ. Trimming at V came to 0 bases and at J to 7 bases, leaving 8 bases not matched to a gene. Here the CDR3 DNA reads TGCGCCAGCAGCTTGGCTCTAGCGGGATCGGATGAGCAGTACTTC. This translates into CASSLALAGSDEQYF.

This clonotype has just a few counts. The V call is TRBV6-1, the J call TRBJ2-2, with 7 bases aligning to TRBD2. The CDR3 is 15 residues long. Trimming removed 7 bases from V and 0 bases from J; junction bases left unmatched: 5. Per germline, CDR1 MNHNS and CDR2 SASEGT. This chain's CDR3 is CASKVGGTNTGELFF. The CDR3 DNA is TGTGCCAGCAAGGTCGGGGGGACGAACACCGGGGAGCTGTTTTTT.

Regarding this clonotype: A much larger clonotype is one base distant, so this may be a read error. The J gene is TRBJ2-2, the V gene TRBV6-4, with D unclear. The length of the CDR3 is 13 residues. Germline CDR1 is MRHNA and CDR2 is SNTAGT. V dropped 3 bases and J dropped 1 base, with 3 bases sitting between them. Here the CDR3 reads CASSEGNTGELFF. Written as DNA, the CDR3 is TGTGCCAGCAGTGAGGGGAACACCGGGGAGCTGTTTTTT.

The V and J genes are TRBV12-5 and TRBJ1-5; no clear D. V lost 3 bases and J lost 2, with 5 bases in between. The CDR3 covers 13 residues. Germline V gives CDR1 LGHNT, CDR2 FRNRAP. CDR3 coding DNA: TGTGCTAGTGGTTTCAGCGGCAATCAGCCCCAGCATTTT. Translating it yields CASGFSGNQPQHF.

There are many counts of this clonotype. V usage is TRBV29-1 and J usage is TRBJ1-4, with a possible D match to TRBD1 (5 bases). The CDR3 spans 13 residues. V was shortened by 5 bases and J by 8 bases, with 15 bases between the two germline ends. From germline, CDR1 is SQVTM and CDR2 ANQGSEA. This chain's CDR3 is CSVLGPRGEKLFF. Here the CDR3 DNA reads TGCAGCGTTCTGGGACCGAGGGGAGAAAAACTGTTTTTT.

This clonotype was counted only a few times. The rearrangement uses TRBV14 and TRBJ2-3; D is unclear. The CDR3 is 16 amino acids. Trimming stripped 4 bases from V and 4 bases from J, with 18 bases between. The germline gives CDR1 SGHDN, CDR2 FVKESK. CDR3 sequence reads: CASSLESFGSADTQYF. The CDR3 DNA sequence: TGTGCCAGCAGCCTCGAATCATTTGGATCCGCAGATACGCAGTATTTT.